This T cell receptor beta chain is drawn from a study of beta chain features in type 1 diabetes. Sequencing targeted expressed TCRB transcripts, as all isolated RNA had been reverse transcribed. Profiled with immunoSEQ multiplex PCR; TCRdb holds only in-frame clones, not every one. The sample has around 160,000 clones; 40% to 60% are singletons. The germline V gene encodes CDR1 SGHRS and CDR2 YFSETQ. V was clipped by 0 bases and J by 10 bases, with 13 bases between them. This CDR3 spans 13 amino acids. V usage is TRBV5-1 and J usage is TRBJ1-2; D is perhaps TRBD1 (5 bases). This receptor was identified in a man aged 18 to 30 in good health. Sequenced material: Tregs from blood. The CDR3 sequence is CASSLGAGRTYTF. In nucleotides, the CDR3 is TGCGCCAGCAGCTTGGGGGCAGGGAGGACCTACACCTTC.